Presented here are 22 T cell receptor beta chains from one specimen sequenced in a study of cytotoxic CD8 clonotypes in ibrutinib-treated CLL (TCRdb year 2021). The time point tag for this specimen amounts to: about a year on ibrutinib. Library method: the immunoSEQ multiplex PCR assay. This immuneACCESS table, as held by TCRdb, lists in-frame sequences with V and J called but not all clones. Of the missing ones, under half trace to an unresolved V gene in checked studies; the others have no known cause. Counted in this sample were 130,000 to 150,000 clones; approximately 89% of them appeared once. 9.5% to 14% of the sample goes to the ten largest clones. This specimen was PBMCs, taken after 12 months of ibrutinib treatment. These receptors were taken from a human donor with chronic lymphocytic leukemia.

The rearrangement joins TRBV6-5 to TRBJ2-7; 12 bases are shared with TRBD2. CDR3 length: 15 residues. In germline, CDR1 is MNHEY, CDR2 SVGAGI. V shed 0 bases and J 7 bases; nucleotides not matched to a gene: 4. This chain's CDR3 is CASSYSLAGGREQYF. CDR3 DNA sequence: TGTGCCAGCAGTTACTCGCTAGCGGGAGGGCGGGAGCAGTACTTC.

This CDR3 is CASSFTGGTTEAFF. In DNA form, the CDR3 reads TGTGCCAGCAGCTTTACAGGGGGCACCACTGAAGCTTTCTTT. The rearrangement links TRBV11-2 to TRBJ1-1; TRBD1 matches 9 bases. Germline loops: CDR1 SGHAT, CDR2 FQNNGV. The CDR3 has 14 residues. V gave up 3 bases and J gave up 4 bases; unmatched junction bases: 3.

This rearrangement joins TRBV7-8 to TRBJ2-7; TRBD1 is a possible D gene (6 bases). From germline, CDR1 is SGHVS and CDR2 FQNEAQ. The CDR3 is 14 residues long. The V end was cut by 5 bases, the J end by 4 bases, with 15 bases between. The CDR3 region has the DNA TGTGCCAGCAGCAAGTGGACAGAGTCGTACGAGCAGTACTTC. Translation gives CASSKWTESYEQYF.

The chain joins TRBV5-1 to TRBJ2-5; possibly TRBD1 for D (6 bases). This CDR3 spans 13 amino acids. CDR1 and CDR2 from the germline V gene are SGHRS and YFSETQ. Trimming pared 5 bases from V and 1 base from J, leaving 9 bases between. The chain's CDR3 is CASSSGVQETQYF. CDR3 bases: TGCGCCAGCAGTTCAGGGGTCCAAGAGACCCAGTACTTC.

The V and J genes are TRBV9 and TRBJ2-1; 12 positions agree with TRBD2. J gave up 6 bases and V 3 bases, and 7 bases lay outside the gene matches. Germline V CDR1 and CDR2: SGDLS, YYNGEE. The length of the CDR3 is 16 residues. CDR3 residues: CASSAQAGLAGNEQFF. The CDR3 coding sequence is TGTGCCAGCAGCGCTCAGGCGGGACTAGCGGGCAATGAGCAGTTCTTC.

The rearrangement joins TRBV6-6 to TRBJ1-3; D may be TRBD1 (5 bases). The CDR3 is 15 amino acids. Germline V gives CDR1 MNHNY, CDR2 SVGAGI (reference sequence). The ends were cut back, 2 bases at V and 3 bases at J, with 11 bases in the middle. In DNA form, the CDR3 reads TGTGCCAGCAGTTACGAAGGGGCTGTTGGAAACACCATATATTTT. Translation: CASSYEGAVGNTIYF.

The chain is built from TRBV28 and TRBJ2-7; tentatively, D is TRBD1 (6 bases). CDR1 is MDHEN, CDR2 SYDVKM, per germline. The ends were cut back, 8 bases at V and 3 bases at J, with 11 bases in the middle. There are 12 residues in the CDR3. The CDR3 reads CASSDRRYEQYF. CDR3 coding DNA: TGTGCCAGCTCCGACAGGCGCTACGAGCAGTACTTC.

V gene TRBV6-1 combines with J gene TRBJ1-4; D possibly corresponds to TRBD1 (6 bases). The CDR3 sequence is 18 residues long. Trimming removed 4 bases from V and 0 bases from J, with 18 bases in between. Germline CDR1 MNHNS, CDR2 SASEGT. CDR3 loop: CASSAARGPATTNEKLFF. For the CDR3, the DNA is TGTGCCAGCAGTGCTGCCAGGGGACCAGCAACAACTAATGAAAAACTGTTTTTT.

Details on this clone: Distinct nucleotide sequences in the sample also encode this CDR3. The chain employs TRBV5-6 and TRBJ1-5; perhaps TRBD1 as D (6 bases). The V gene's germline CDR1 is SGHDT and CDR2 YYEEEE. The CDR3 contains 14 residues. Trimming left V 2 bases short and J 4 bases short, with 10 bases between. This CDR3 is CASSLGGSNQPQHF. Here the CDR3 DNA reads TGTGCCAGCAGCTTAGGGGGGAGTAATCAGCCCCAGCATTTT.

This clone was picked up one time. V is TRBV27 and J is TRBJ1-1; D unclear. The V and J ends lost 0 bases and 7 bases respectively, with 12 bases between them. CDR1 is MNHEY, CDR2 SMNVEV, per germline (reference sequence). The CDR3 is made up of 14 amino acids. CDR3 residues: CASSLSRAAIEAFF. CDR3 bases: TGTGCCAGCAGTTTATCGAGGGCAGCGATTGAAGCTTTCTTT.

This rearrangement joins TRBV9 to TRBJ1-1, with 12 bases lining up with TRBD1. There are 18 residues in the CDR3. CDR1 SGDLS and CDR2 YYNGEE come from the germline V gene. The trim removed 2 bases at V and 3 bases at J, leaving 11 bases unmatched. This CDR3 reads CASSVSGTGGPRDTEAFF. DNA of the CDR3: TGTGCCAGCAGCGTCTCCGGGACAGGGGGCCCAAGGGACACTGAAGCTTTCTTT. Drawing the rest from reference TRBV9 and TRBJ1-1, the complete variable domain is DSGVTQTPKHLITATGQRVTLRCSPRSGDLSVYWYQQSLDQGLQFLIQYYNGEERAKGNILERFSAQQFPDLHSELNLSSLELGDSALYFCASSVSGTGGPRDTEAFFGQGTRLTVV.

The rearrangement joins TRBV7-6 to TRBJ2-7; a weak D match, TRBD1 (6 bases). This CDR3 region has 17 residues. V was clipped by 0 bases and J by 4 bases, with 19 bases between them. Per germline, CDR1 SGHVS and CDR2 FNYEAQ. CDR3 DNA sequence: TGTGCCAGCAGCTTAGCTATTAACAGGGATAAGGGGTACGAGCAGTACTTC. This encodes CASSLAINRDKGYEQYF.

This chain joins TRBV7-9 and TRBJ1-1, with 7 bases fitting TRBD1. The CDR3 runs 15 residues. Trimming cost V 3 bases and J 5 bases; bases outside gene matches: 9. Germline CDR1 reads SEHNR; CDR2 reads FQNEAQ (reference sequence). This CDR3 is CASSLADREGTEAFF. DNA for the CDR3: TGTGCCAGCAGCTTGGCTGACAGGGAAGGGACTGAAGCTTTCTTT.

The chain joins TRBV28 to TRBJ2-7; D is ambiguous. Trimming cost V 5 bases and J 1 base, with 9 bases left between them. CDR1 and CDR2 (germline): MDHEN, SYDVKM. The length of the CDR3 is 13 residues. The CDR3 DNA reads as TGTGCCAGCAGTCGTCCACTTTCCTACGAGCAGTACTTC. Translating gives CASSRPLSYEQYF.

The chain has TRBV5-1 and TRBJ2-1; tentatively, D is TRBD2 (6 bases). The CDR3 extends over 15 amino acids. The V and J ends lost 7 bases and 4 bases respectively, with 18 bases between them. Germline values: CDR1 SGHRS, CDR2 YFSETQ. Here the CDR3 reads CASSLGAGRYNEQFF. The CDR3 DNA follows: TGCGCCAGCTCGCTTGGGGCGGGAAGGTACAATGAGCAGTTCTTC.

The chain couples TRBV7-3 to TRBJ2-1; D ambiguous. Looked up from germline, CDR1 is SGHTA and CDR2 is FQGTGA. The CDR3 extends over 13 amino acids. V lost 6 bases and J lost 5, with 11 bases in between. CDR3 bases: TGTGCCAGCAGTTCCAAGTCCGACAATGAGCAGTTCTTC. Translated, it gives CASSSKSDNEQFF.

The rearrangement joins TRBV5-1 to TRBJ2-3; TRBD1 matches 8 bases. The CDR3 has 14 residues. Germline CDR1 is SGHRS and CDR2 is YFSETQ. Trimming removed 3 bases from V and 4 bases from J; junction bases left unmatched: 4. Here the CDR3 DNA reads TGCGCCAGCAGCTCGGACAGGGTGGCAGATACGCAGTATTTT. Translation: CASSSDRVADTQYF.

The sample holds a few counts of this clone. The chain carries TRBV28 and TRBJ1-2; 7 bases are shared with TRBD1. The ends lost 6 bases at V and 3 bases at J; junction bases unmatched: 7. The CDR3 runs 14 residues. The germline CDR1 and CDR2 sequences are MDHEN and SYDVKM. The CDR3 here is CASSSLGTDYGYTF. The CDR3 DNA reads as TGTGCCAGCAGCTCCTTGGGGACAGACTATGGCTACACCTTC.

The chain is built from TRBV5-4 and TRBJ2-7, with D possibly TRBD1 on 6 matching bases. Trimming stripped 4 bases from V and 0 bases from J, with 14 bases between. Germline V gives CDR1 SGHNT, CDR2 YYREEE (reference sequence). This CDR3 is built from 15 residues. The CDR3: CASSAGQHLSYEQYF. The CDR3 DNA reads TGTGCCAGCAGCGCCGGACAGCACCTCTCCTACGAGCAGTACTTC.

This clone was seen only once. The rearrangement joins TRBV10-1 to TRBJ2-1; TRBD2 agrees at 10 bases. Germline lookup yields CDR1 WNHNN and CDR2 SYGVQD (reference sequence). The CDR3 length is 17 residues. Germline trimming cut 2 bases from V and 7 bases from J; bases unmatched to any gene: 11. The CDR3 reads CASSEGLAGARENEQFF. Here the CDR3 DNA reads TGCGCCAGCAGTGAGGGGCTAGCGGGAGCCCGGGAAAATGAGCAGTTCTTC.

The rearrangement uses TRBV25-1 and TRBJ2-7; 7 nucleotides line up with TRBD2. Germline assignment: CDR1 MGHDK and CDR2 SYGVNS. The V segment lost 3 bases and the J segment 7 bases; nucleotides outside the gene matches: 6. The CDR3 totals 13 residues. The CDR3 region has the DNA TGTGCCAGCAGTGATGTGGGGGGGTGGGAGCAGTACTTC. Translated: CASSDVGGWEQYF.

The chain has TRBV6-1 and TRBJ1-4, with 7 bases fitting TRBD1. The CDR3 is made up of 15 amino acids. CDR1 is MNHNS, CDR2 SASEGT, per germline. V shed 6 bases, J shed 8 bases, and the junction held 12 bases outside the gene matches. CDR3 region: CASSPLQGISEKLFF. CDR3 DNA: TGTGCCAGCAGCCCACTACAGGGGATCAGCGAAAAACTGTTTTTT.